This T cell receptor beta chain comes out of a study of T cells in localized non-small cell lung cancer. Using immunoSEQ multiplex PCR, the repertoire was profiled, and TCRdb retains in-frame clones only, with some absent. The repertoire holds 45,000 to 60,000 clones, with 60% to 85% as singletons. Trimming removed 7 bases from V and 5 bases from J, with 29 bases in between. The germline CDR1 and CDR2 sequences are MDHEN and SYDVKM. This CDR3 region has 18 residues. About this clone itself: Its antigen remains unknown.

General study findings and limits: A median approximately 59 of the top 100 tumor clones appeared in adjacent lung. Without multi-region sequencing, intratumor heterogeneity could not be excluded.

This chain uses TRBV28 with TRBJ2-5; the D call may be TRBD1 or TRBD2 (6 bases each). This sequence originates from a woman aged 35 to 70 with stage II lung adenocarcinoma. The starting material was PBMCs, obtained before any cancer treatment. The chain's CDR3 is CASTNSVSGVTRGETQYF. The CDR3, as DNA: TGTGCCAGCACCAACTCGGTTTCGGGGGTTACAAGGGGGGAGACCCAGTACTTC.